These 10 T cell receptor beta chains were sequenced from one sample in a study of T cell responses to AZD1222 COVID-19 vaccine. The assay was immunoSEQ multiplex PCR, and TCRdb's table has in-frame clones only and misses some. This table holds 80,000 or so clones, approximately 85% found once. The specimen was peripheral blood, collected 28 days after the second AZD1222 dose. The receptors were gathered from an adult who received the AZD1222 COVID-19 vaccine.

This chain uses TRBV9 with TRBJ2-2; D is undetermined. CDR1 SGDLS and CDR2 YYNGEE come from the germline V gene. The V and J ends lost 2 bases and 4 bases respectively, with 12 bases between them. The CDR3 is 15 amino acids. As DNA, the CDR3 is TGTGCCAGCAGCGTTGGCGCGAGTAGCACCGGGGAGCTGTTTTTT. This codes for CASSVGASSTGELFF.

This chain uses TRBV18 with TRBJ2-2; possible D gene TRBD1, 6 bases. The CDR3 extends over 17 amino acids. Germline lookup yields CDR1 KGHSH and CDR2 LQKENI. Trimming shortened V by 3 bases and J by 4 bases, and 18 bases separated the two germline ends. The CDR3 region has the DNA TGTGCCAGCTCACCCACTTCTAACAGGGTTTCCACCGGGGAGCTGTTTTTT. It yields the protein CASSPTSNRVSTGELFF.

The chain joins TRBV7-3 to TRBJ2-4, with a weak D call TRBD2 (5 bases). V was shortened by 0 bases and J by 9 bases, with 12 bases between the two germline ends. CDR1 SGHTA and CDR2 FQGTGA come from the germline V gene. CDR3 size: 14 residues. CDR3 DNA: TGTGCCAGCAGCTTAACGAGAGGGTCGGGCATTCAGTACTTC. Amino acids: CASSLTRGSGIQYF.

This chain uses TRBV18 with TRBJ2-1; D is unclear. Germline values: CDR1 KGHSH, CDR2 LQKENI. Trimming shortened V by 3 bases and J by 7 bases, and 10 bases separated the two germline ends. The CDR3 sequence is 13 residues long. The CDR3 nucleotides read TGTGCCAGCTCACCGACATACTCAAATGAGCAGTTCTTC. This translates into CASSPTYSNEQFF. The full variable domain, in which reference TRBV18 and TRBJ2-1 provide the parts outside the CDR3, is NAGVMQNPRHLVRRRGQEARLRCSPMKGHSHVYWYRQLPEEGLKFMVYLQKENIIDESGMPKERFSAEFPKEGPSILRIQQVVRGDSAAYFCASSPTYSNEQFFGPGTRLTVL.

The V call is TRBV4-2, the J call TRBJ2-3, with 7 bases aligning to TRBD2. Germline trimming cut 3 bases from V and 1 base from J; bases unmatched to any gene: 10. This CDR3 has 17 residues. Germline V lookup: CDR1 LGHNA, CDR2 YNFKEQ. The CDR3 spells CASSQLGLAGGTDTQYF. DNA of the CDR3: TGTGCCAGCAGCCAGTTGGGATTAGCGGGTGGCACAGATACGCAGTATTTT.

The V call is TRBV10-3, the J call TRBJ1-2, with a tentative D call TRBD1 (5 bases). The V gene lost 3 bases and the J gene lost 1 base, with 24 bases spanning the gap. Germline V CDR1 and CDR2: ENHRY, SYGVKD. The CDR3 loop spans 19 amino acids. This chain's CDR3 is CAISENSPGRQRFNYGYTF. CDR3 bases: TGTGCCATCAGTGAAAACTCCCCGGGTAGACAGCGGTTTAACTATGGCTACACCTTC.

The CDR3 DNA is TGTGCCAGCAGCCAAACCTCCGGGAACACTGAAGCTTTCTTT. Translated: CASSQTSGNTEAFF. The rearrangement joins TRBV3-1 (or the pseudogene TRBV3-2) to TRBJ1-1; D not resolved. The ends were cut back, 2 bases at V and 1 base at J, with 8 bases in the middle. The CDR3 sequence is 14 residues long. CDR1 is LGHDT, CDR2 YNNKEL, per germline (reference sequence).

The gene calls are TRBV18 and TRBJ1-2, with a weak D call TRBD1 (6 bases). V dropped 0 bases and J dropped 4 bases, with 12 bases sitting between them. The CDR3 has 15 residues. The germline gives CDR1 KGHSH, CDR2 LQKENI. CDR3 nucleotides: TGTGCCAGCTCACCACCCAACAGGGATGGCTATGGCTACACCTTC. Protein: CASSPPNRDGYGYTF.

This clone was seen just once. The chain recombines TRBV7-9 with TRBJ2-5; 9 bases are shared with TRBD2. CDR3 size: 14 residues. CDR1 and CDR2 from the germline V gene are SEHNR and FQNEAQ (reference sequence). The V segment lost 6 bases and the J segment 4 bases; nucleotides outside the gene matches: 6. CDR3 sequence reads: CASSIPGLAETQYF. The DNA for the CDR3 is TGTGCCAGCAGTATACCGGGACTAGCAGAGACCCAGTACTTC.

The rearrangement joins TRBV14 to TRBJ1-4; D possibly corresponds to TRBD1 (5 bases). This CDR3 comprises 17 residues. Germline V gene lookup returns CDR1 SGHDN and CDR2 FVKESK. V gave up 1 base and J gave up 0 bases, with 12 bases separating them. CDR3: CASSQVEGHPTNEKLFF. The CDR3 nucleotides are TGTGCCAGCAGCCAAGTGGAGGGGCATCCAACTAATGAAAAACTGTTTTTT.